This section outlines one TCR beta chain sequence together with its context. Its matching antigen is unknown. 5'RACE template switching generated TCR cDNA, adding a universal primer site and UMIs. TCRdb used MiXCR to reprocess the 5' RACE reads, holding one entry per CDR3 protein. The sample consists of a few hundred thousand distinct CDR3 sequences, approximately 3.8% of them appearing once. These data are taken from a study of T cells after yellow fever vaccination. Findings and limits, study-wide: Weaker overall, the secondary response nonetheless peaked faster (day 5 versus 15). Among primary-vaccination clones, most reappeared after the booster, at around 97% for CD4 and 88% for CD8. Abundant clonotypes from the bulk population could get into FACS-sorted repertoires as contaminants.

V dropped 2 bases and J dropped 1; count of bases not matched to a gene: 10. Germline values: CDR1 MGHRA, CDR2 YSYEKL. The CDR3 is made up of 20 amino acids. This TCR came from a man aged 18-30 years who received the YFV17D yellow fever vaccine. This sample comprised PBMCs, obtained on the day of the yellow fever booster vaccination. This chain links TRBV4-1 with TRBJ2-2, with 13 bases that match TRBD2. Here the CDR3 reads CASSQWGYRTSGGNTGELFF. DNA for the CDR3: TGCGCCAGCAGCCAATGGGGGTATCGGACTAGCGGGGGGAACACCGGGGAGCTGTTTTTT.